One and the same sample provided the 10 T cell receptor beta chains below, sequenced in a study of blood T cell repertoires in COVID-19. The protocol was immunoSEQ multiplex PCR, while the TCRdb copy is restricted to in-frame clones and leaves out a portion. The sample has about 120,000 clones, 90% seen once; the top ten hold 1.8%. Sequenced input: peripheral blood. These receptors originate from a human donor with active COVID-19. The donor label of this sample is uncertain.

This clone was seen once. The chain uses TRBV23-1 and TRBJ1-2; a weak D match, TRBD1 (6 bases). TRBV23-1 is filed as an ORF, its function uncertain. CDR3 length: 17 amino acids. Trimming took off 4 bases at V and 7 bases at J, with 25 bases between the two ends. The CDR3 protein is CASSRPARGGRPGGYTF. The CDR3 DNA is TGCGCCAGCAGTCGACCCGCAAGGGGGGGGCGCCCGGGTGGCTACACCTTC.

This chain connects TRBV2 to TRBJ1-2; D is perhaps TRBD1 (6 bases). CDR1 and CDR2 (germline): SNHLY, FYNNEI. V dropped 4 bases and J dropped 0 bases, with 15 bases sitting between them. This CDR3 is built from 16 residues. This CDR3 is CASSVDFPGANYGYTF. DNA for the CDR3: TGTGCCAGCAGTGTCGACTTCCCAGGGGCTAACTATGGCTACACCTTC.

The V and J genes are TRBV5-1 and TRBJ1-2; 8 bases line up with TRBD1. Germline loops: CDR1 SGHRS, CDR2 YFSETQ. This CDR3 is 15 amino acids long. With V trimmed by 0 bases and J by 4 bases, 5 bases remained unmatched. The chain's CDR3 is CASSLVFTGGYGYTF. For the CDR3, the DNA is TGCGCCAGCAGCTTGGTGTTTACAGGGGGCTATGGCTACACCTTC.

The rearrangement uses TRBV5-1 and TRBJ1-1; 7 nucleotides match TRBD1. V gave up 2 bases and J gave up 2 bases; unmatched junction bases: 9. The germline CDR1 and CDR2 sequences are SGHRS and YFSETQ. The CDR3 sequence is 16 residues long. The CDR3 protein is CASSLNPTGTNTEAFF. DNA for the CDR3: TGCGCCAGCAGCTTAAACCCGACAGGGACCAACACTGAAGCTTTCTTT.

The chain combines TRBV6-1 with TRBJ2-5; D is possibly TRBD1 (6 bases). V was clipped by 2 bases and J by 5 bases, with 9 bases between them. The V gene's germline CDR1 is MNHNS and CDR2 SASEGT. This CDR3 is built from 13 residues. The DNA of the CDR3 is TGTGCCAGCAGTGAACAGGGGTTTGAGACCCAGTACTTC. Translation gives CASSEQGFETQYF.

The chain joins TRBV25-1 to TRBJ1-1; 9 bases map to TRBD1. There are 16 residues in the CDR3. V was pared by 4 bases and J by 4 bases, with 10 bases of the junction left unmatched. The germline V gene has CDR1 MGHDK and CDR2 SYGVNS. CDR3 loop: CASSGPGQGRITEAFF. The CDR3 nucleotides read TGTGCCAGCAGTGGACCGGGACAGGGAAGGATCACTGAAGCTTTCTTT.

The count of this clone is one. This chain joins TRBV7-8 and TRBJ1-4; D is perhaps TRBD1 (6 bases). Per germline, CDR1 SGHVS and CDR2 FQNEAQ. Trimming took 6 bases from V and 8 from J, leaving 13 bases between them. The CDR3 runs to 13 residues. The CDR3 is CASSLQGWEKLFF. The CDR3 DNA sequence: TGTGCCAGCAGTCTACAGGGCTGGGAAAAACTGTTTTTT.

The rearrangement joins TRBV29-1 to TRBJ1-1, with 9 nucleotides matching TRBD1. The V gene's germline CDR1 is SQVTM and CDR2 ANQGSEA. The junction had 5 bases not matched to a gene; V was cut back by 3 bases and J by 0 bases. CDR3 length equals 15 residues. The DNA for the CDR3 is TGCAGCGTTGATCCAGACAGGGGGATGAACACTGAAGCTTTCTTT. Its protein product is CSVDPDRGMNTEAFF.

Here the CDR3 reads CASRSKSSGNTIYF. The DNA for the CDR3 is TGTGCCAGCAGAAGCAAGAGCTCTGGAAACACCATATATTTT. The chain has TRBV6-5 and TRBJ1-3; D is ambiguous. The CDR3 runs to 14 residues. Germline-derived CDR1 and CDR2 are MNHEY and SVGAGI. With 6 bases removed from V and 0 bases from J, the gap between germline ends came to 9 bases.

The chain recombines TRBV5-1 with TRBJ1-1; TRBD1 matches 7 bases. The ends lost 0 bases at V and 6 bases at J; junction bases unmatched: 8. This CDR3 has 15 residues. Per germline, CDR1 SGHRS and CDR2 YFSETQ. The CDR3 DNA is TGCGCCAGCAGCTTGGACAGGGGATCTGGTGCTGAAGCTTTCTTT. Translation: CASSLDRGSGAEAFF.